Listed below are T cell receptor beta chains from one sample, sequenced in a study of T cell repertoires in cytomegalovirus infection. One entry per CDR3 protein results from TCRdb running MiXCR on the reads. The sample yields about 310,000 distinct CDR3 sequences, around 9.1% seen once. The sample taken for sequencing was PBMCs. All receptors derive from a human donor in good health (CMV status not recorded). Some clones in this sample may be carry-over from other donors' samples. Both conserved end residues are part of each CDR3. The order of the fields is V gene, clone size, J gene, D gene, CDR3 protein, CDR3 DNA. The D gene is left open where the match is weak. The listing skips clone size in some rows; elsewhere it reads once, few, many or a size class.

V gene: TRBV28; clone size: many; J gene: TRBJ1-3; D gene: TRBD1; CDR3 protein: CASMDRGPGNTIYF; CDR3 DNA: TGTGCCAGCATGGACAGGGGTCCTGGAAACACCATATATTTT
V gene: TRBV3-1; clone size: many; J gene: TRBJ1-6; D gene: .; CDR3 protein: CASSPGPSSSPLHF; CDR3 DNA: TGTGCCAGCAGCCCGGGCCCTAGTAGTTCACCCCTCCACTTT
V gene: TRBV20-1; clone size: many; J gene: TRBJ1-5; D gene: TRBD1; CDR3 protein: CSVPTGSSNQPQHF; CDR3 DNA: TGCAGTGTCCCGACAGGGTCGAGCAATCAGCCCCAGCATTTT
V gene: TRBV4-3; clone size: many; J gene: TRBJ2-2; D gene: TRBD1; CDR3 protein: CASSQGPDRGFSGELFF; CDR3 DNA: TGCGCCAGCAGCCAAGGGCCGGACAGGGGGTTTTCCGGGGAGCTGTTTTTT
V gene: TRBV11-3; clone size: few; J gene: TRBJ2-7; D gene: TRBD2; CDR3 protein: CASSASGGARAYEQYF; CDR3 DNA: TGTGCCAGCAGCGCCAGCGGGGGGGCTAGGGCCTACGAGCAGTACTTC
V gene: TRBV28; clone size: many; J gene: TRBJ1-1; D gene: .; CDR3 protein: CASRSGPGTTEAFF; CDR3 DNA: TGTGCCAGCAGGTCGGGTCCAGGGACCACTGAAGCTTTCTTT
V gene: TRBV6-1; clone size: many; J gene: TRBJ2-1; D gene: .; CDR3 protein: CASNPGRLNSYNEQFF; CDR3 DNA: TGTGCCAGCAACCCGGGACGGCTCAACTCCTACAATGAGCAGTTCTTC
V gene: TRBV6-2/TRBV6-3; clone size: many; J gene: TRBJ1-1; D gene: .; CDR3 protein: CASSYSKSIEAFF; CDR3 DNA: TGTGCCAGCAGTTACTCGAAATCCATTGAAGCTTTCTTT
V gene: TRBV28; clone size: .; J gene: TRBJ2-7; D gene: .; CDR3 protein: CASQFNYEQYF; CDR3 DNA: TGTGCCAGCCAGTTTAACTACGAGCAGTACTTC
V gene: TRBV12-3/TRBV12-4; clone size: few; J gene: TRBJ2-7; D gene: .; CDR3 protein: CASSLWGSSYEQYF; CDR3 DNA: TGTGCCAGCAGCCTTTGGGGTTCCAGCTACGAGCAGTACTTC
V gene: TRBV20-1; clone size: .; J gene: TRBJ1-1; D gene: .; CDR3 protein: CSASRRKNTEAFF; CDR3 DNA: TGCAGTGCTAGTCGACGAAAGAACACTGAAGCTTTCTTT
V gene: TRBV19; clone size: many; J gene: TRBJ1-5; D gene: .; CDR3 protein: CASSPQGYGNQPQHF; CDR3 DNA: TGTGCCAGTAGTCCACAGGGTTACGGCAATCAGCCCCAGCATTTT
V gene: TRBV20-1; clone size: few; J gene: TRBJ1-2; D gene: .; CDR3 protein: CSARRGESQGYTF; CDR3 DNA: TGCAGTGCTAGACGAGGGGAATCTCAAGGCTACACCTTC
V gene: TRBV5-1; clone size: .; J gene: TRBJ2-2; D gene: TRBD2; CDR3 protein: CASRSWGLAGDTGELFF; CDR3 DNA: TGCGCCAGCAGAAGTTGGGGACTAGCGGGGGACACCGGGGAGCTGTTTTTT
V gene: TRBV5-4; clone size: few; J gene: TRBJ2-3; D gene: .; CDR3 protein: CASSPSSGARTDTQYF; CDR3 DNA: TGTGCCAGCAGCCCCTCCTCAGGGGCCCGCACAGATACGCAGTATTTT
V gene: TRBV28; clone size: many; J gene: TRBJ1-2; D gene: .; CDR3 protein: CASSLVGGPVGYGYTF; CDR3 DNA: TGTGCCAGCAGTTTAGTTGGGGGGCCGGTGGGCTATGGCTACACCTTC
V gene: TRBV29-1; clone size: many; J gene: TRBJ2-5; D gene: TRBD1; CDR3 protein: CSVDRTGAARGTQYF; CDR3 DNA: TGCAGCGTTGACCGGACAGGGGCTGCCAGGGGGACCCAGTACTTC
V gene: TRBV5-5; clone size: many; J gene: TRBJ1-1; D gene: TRBD1; CDR3 protein: CASSWDRAPNTEAFF; CDR3 DNA: TGTGCCAGCAGCTGGGACAGGGCACCGAACACTGAAGCTTTCTTT
V gene: TRBV29-1; clone size: .; J gene: TRBJ1-5; D gene: TRBD1; CDR3 protein: CSVQGGGGNQPQHF; CDR3 DNA: TGCAGCGTTCAGGGGGGGGGCGGCAATCAGCCCCAGCATTTT
V gene: TRBV7-9; clone size: many; J gene: TRBJ2-1; D gene: .; CDR3 protein: CASTPTAILGEQFF; CDR3 DNA: TGTGCCAGCACTCCAACGGCAATATTGGGTGAGCAGTTCTTC
V gene: TRBV7-9; clone size: many; J gene: TRBJ1-1; D gene: .; CDR3 protein: CASSLNPSTEAFF; CDR3 DNA: TGTGCCAGCAGCCTAAATCCCTCCACTGAAGCTTTCTTT
V gene: TRBV12-3/TRBV12-4; clone size: many; J gene: TRBJ1-5; D gene: TRBD1; CDR3 protein: CASMTGSQPQHF; CDR3 DNA: TGTGCCAGTATGACAGGGTCTCAGCCCCAGCATTTT
V gene: TRBV27; clone size: few; J gene: TRBJ1-2; D gene: TRBD1; CDR3 protein: CASSLHGTGIYGYTF; CDR3 DNA: TGTGCCAGCAGTTTACATGGGACAGGCATCTATGGCTACACCTTC
V gene: TRBV28; clone size: many; J gene: TRBJ2-2; D gene: TRBD1; CDR3 protein: CASPRGPDTGELFF; CDR3 DNA: TGTGCCAGCCCTAGGGGGCCCGACACCGGGGAGCTGTTTTTT
V gene: TRBV20-1; clone size: many; J gene: TRBJ1-2; D gene: .; CDR3 protein: CSARQAEGRHGYTF; CDR3 DNA: TGCAGTGCTAGGCAGGCGGAGGGTCGACATGGCTACACCTTC
V gene: TRBV6-2/TRBV6-3; clone size: many; J gene: TRBJ2-1; D gene: .; CDR3 protein: CASSYEGNSYNEQFF; CDR3 DNA: TGTGCCAGCAGCTACGAGGGGAACTCCTACAATGAGCAGTTCTTC
V gene: TRBV7-2; clone size: many; J gene: TRBJ1-5; D gene: .; CDR3 protein: CASSRQGNQPQHF; CDR3 DNA: TGTGCCAGCAGTAGACAGGGCAATCAGCCCCAGCATTTT
V gene: TRBV28; clone size: .; J gene: TRBJ2-3; D gene: .; CDR3 protein: CASSLDRNTDTQYF; CDR3 DNA: TGTGCCAGCAGCCTAGACCGAAACACAGATACGCAGTATTTT
V gene: TRBV5-1; clone size: .; J gene: TRBJ2-1; D gene: TRBD2; CDR3 protein: CASSLAGGPDHEQFF; CDR3 DNA: TGCGCCAGCAGCTTGGCGGGGGGGCCTGACCATGAGCAGTTCTTC
V gene: TRBV6-2/TRBV6-3; clone size: few; J gene: TRBJ1-2; D gene: .; CDR3 protein: CASSYSIDRSDGYTF; CDR3 DNA: TGTGCCAGCAGTTACTCGATTGACAGATCAGATGGCTACACCTTC
V gene: TRBV10-3; clone size: many; J gene: TRBJ2-5; D gene: .; CDR3 protein: CAISDRGEGETQYF; CDR3 DNA: TGTGCCATCAGTGACCGTGGAGAGGGAGAGACCCAGTACTTC
V gene: TRBV20-1; clone size: .; J gene: TRBJ2-1; D gene: .; CDR3 protein: CSATSGAPYNEQFF; CDR3 DNA: TGCAGTGCTACCTCGGGGGCGCCCTACAATGAGCAGTTCTTC
V gene: TRBV5-6; clone size: few; J gene: TRBJ2-1; D gene: .; CDR3 protein: CASSLSRGGEQFF; CDR3 DNA: TGTGCCAGCAGCTTGTCCAGGGGGGGTGAGCAGTTCTTC
V gene: TRBV6-6; clone size: many; J gene: TRBJ2-2; D gene: TRBD1; CDR3 protein: CASTPGTANTGELFF; CDR3 DNA: TGTGCCAGCACCCCCGGGACAGCGAACACCGGGGAGCTGTTTTTT
V gene: TRBV6-5; clone size: many; J gene: TRBJ2-1; D gene: TRBD2; CDR3 protein: CASRPGRDYNEQFF; CDR3 DNA: TGTGCCAGCAGGCCCGGGAGGGACTACAATGAGCAGTTCTTC
V gene: TRBV9; clone size: many; J gene: TRBJ2-1; D gene: TRBD2; CDR3 protein: CASTGGAPRGEQFF; CDR3 DNA: TGTGCCAGCACCGGGGGGGCTCCTCGGGGTGAGCAGTTCTTC
V gene: TRBV20-1; clone size: many; J gene: TRBJ2-3; D gene: TRBD1; CDR3 protein: CSAREAGQGAGTQYF; CDR3 DNA: TGCAGTGCTAGAGAGGCCGGACAGGGGGCTGGTACGCAGTATTTT
V gene: TRBV6-1; clone size: many; J gene: TRBJ1-5; D gene: TRBD1; CDR3 protein: CASSQRQGISNQPQHF; CDR3 DNA: TGTGCCAGCAGTCAAAGACAGGGCATAAGCAATCAGCCCCAGCATTTT
V gene: TRBV7-9; clone size: many; J gene: TRBJ1-6; D gene: TRBD1; CDR3 protein: CASSPRDSGNSPLHF; CDR3 DNA: TGTGCCAGCAGCCCCCGGGACAGTGGAAATTCACCCCTCCACTTT
V gene: TRBV12-3/TRBV12-4; clone size: many; J gene: TRBJ1-2; D gene: .; CDR3 protein: CASSPSGGNYGYTF; CDR3 DNA: TGTGCCAGCAGTCCGAGTGGTGGGAACTATGGCTACACCTTC
V gene: TRBV28; clone size: many; J gene: TRBJ1-5; D gene: TRBD1; CDR3 protein: CATRGQNSNQPQHF; CDR3 DNA: TGTGCCACCAGGGGACAGAATAGCAATCAGCCCCAGCATTTT
V gene: TRBV12-3/TRBV12-4; clone size: many; J gene: TRBJ1-1; D gene: .; CDR3 protein: CASSPLSSLAEAFF; CDR3 DNA: TGTGCCAGCAGTCCACTTAGCTCGTTGGCTGAAGCTTTCTTT
V gene: TRBV20-1; clone size: many; J gene: TRBJ2-5; D gene: .; CDR3 protein: CSASSLETQYF; CDR3 DNA: TGCAGTGCTAGTTCCCTAGAGACCCAGTACTTC